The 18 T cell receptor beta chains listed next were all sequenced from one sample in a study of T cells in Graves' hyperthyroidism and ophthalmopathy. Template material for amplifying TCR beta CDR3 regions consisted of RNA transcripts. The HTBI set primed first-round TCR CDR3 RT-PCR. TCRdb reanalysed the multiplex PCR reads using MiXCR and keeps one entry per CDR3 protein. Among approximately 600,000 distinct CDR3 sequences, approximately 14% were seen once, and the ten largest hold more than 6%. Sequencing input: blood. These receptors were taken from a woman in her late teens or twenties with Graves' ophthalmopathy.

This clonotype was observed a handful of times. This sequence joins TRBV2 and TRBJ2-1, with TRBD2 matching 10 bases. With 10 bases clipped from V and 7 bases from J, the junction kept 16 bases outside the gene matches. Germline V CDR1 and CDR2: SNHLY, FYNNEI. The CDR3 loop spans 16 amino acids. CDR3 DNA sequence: TGTGCCACCAGACGCCGGGTAGCGGGAGGATCGAATGAGCAGTTCTTC. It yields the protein CATRRRVAGGSNEQFF.

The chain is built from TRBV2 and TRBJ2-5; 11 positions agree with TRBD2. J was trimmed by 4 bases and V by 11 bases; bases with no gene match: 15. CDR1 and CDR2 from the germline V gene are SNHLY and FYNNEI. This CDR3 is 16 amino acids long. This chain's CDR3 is CAGQGLAGGDGETQYF. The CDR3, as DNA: TGTGCCGGACAGGGGCTAGCGGGAGGCGACGGAGAGACCCAGTACTTC.

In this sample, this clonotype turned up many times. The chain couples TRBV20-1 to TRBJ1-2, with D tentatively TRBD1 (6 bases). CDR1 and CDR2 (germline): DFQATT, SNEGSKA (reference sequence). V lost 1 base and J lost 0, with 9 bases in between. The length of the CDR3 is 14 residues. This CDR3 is CSARARGTNYGYTF. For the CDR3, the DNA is TGCAGTGCTAGAGCCAGGGGCACTAACTATGGCTACACCTTC.

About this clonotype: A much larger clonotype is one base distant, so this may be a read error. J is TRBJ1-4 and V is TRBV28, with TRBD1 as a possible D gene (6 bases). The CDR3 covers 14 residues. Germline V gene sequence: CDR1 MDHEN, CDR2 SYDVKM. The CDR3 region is CVSSLVQGRGKLFF. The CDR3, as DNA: TGTGTCAGCAGTTTAGTACAGGGCCGAGGGAAACTGTTTTTT. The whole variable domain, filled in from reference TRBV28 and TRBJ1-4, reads DVKVTQSSRYLVKRTGEKVFLECVQDMDHENMFWYRQDPGLGLRLIYFSYDVKMKEKGDIPEGYSVSREKKERFSLILESASTNQTSMYLCVSSLVQGRGKLFFGSGTQLSVL.

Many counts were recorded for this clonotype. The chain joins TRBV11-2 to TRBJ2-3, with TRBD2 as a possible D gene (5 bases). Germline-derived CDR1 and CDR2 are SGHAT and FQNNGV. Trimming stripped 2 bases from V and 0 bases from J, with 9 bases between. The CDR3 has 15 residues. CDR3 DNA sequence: TGTGCCAGCAGCTTAAGAGCGGCTAGCACAGATACGCAGTATTTT. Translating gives CASSLRAASTDTQYF.

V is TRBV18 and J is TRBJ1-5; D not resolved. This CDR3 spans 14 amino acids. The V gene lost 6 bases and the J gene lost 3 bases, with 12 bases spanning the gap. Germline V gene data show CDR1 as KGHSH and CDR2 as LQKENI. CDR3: CASSGWGNNQPQHF. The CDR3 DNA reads TGTGCCAGCTCGGGTTGGGGAAACAATCAGCCCCAGCATTTT.

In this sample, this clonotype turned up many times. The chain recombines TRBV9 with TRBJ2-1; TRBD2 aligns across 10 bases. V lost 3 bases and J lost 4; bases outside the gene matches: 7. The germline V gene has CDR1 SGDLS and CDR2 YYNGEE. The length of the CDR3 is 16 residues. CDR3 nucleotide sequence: TGTGCCAGCAGCGCCAAAGGACTAGCGGAGTACAATGAGCAGTTCTTC. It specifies CASSAKGLAEYNEQFF.

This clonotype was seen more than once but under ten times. DNA of the CDR3: TGTGCCACCCGAGGAGGAGCCTTGAGCACCGGGGAGCTGTTTTTT. It is translated as CATRGGALSTGELFF. The V call is TRBV5-8, the J call TRBJ2-2; D is perhaps TRBD2 (5 bases). Germline V gene sequence: CDR1 SGHTS, CDR2 YDEGEE. Trimming removed 9 bases at V and 4 bases at J, with 19 bases between. The CDR3 loop spans 15 amino acids. Full variable domain (missing parts from reference TRBV5-8 and TRBJ2-2): EAGVTQSPTHLIKTRGQQATLRCSPISGHTSVYWYQQALGLGLQFLLWYDEGEERNRGNFPPRFSGRQFPNYSSELNVNALELEDSALYLCATRGGALSTGELFFGEGSRLTVL.

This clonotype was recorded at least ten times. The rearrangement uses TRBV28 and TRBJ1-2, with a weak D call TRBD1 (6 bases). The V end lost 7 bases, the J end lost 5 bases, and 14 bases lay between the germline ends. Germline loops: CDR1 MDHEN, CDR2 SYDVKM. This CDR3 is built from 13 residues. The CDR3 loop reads CASTPTGRYGYTF. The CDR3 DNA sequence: TGTGCCAGCACTCCGACAGGACGGTATGGCTACACCTTC.

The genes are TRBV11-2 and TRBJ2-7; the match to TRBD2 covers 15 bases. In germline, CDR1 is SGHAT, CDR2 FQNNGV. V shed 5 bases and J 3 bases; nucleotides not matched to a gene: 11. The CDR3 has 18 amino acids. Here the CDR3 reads CASSKRTSGRAFIYEQYF. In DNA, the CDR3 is TGTGCCAGCAGCAAGCGGACTAGCGGGAGGGCCTTTATCTACGAGCAGTACTTC.

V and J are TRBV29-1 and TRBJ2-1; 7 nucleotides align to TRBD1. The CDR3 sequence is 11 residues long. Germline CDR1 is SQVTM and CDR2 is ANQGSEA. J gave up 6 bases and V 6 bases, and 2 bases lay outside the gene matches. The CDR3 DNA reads TGCAGCGTGGGGACAGCCAATGAGCAGTTCTTC. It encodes CSVGTANEQFF.

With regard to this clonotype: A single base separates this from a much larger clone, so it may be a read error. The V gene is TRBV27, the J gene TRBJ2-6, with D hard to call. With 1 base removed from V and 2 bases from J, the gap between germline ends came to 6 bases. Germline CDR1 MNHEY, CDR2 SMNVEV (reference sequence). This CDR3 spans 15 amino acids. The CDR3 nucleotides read TGTGCCAGCAGTTTATGGGTCCCTGGGGCCAACGTCCTGACTTTC. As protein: CASSLWVPGANVLTF.

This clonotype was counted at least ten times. This CDR3 reads CASSPLEGNQETQYF. The CDR3 DNA is TGTGCCAGCTCACCACTGGAAGGGAACCAAGAGACCCAGTACTTC. The genes are TRBV18 and TRBJ2-5; no definite D call. This CDR3 comprises 15 residues. The V gene's germline CDR1 is KGHSH and CDR2 LQKENI. The V end was cut by 1 base, the J end by 0 bases, with 9 bases between.

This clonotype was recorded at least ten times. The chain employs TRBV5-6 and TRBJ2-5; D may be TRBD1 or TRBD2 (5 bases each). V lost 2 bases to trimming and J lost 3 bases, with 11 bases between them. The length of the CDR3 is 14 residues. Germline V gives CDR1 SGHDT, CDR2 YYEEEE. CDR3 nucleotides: TGTGCCAGCAGCTTTAGGGGACGGAAAGAGACCCAGTACTTC. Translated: CASSFRGRKETQYF. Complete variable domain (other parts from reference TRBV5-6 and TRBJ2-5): DAGVTQSPTHLIKTRGQQVTLRCSPKSGHDTVSWYQQALGQGPQFIFQYYEEEERQRGNFPDRFSGHQFPNYSSELNVNALLLGDSALYLCASSFRGRKETQYFGPGTRLLVL.

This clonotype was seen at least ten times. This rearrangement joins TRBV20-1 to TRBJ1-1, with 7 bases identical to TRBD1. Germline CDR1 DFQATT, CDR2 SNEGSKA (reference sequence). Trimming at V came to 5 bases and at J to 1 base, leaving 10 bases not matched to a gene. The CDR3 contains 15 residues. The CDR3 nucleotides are TGCAGTGCTCGACCTCCGACAGGGTCGAACACTGAAGCTTTCTTT. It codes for CSARPPTGSNTEAFF.

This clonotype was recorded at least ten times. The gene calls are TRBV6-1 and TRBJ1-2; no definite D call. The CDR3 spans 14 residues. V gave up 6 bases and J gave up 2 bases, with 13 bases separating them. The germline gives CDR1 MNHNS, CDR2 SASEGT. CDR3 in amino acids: CASSKRSQNYGYTF. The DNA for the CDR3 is TGTGCCAGCAGCAAACGGTCCCAGAACTATGGCTACACCTTC.

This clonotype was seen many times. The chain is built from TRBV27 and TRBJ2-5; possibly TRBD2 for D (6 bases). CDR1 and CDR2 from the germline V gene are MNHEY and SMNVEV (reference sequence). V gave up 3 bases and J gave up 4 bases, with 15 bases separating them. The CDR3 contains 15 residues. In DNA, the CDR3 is TGTGCCAGCAGTTTCGGTGGGAGGTTGGGAGAGACCCAGTACTTC. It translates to CASSFGGRLGETQYF.

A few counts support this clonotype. The CDR3: CASSLTAASTDTQYF. In DNA, the CDR3 is TGTGCCAGCAGTTTAACCGCGGCTAGCACAGATACGCAGTATTTT. The chain employs TRBV27 and TRBJ2-3; the D is unclear. Deletions cut 2 bases from V and 0 bases from J, with 9 bases between. Germline CDR1 reads MNHEY; CDR2 reads SMNVEV (reference sequence). This CDR3 comprises 15 residues.